These 21 T cell receptor beta chains originate from one sample sequenced in a study of OX40 agonist ivuxolimab in advanced cancers. TCRdb's table, derived via immunoSEQ multiplex PCR, lists solely in-frame clones and lacks some. This sample has tens of thousands of clones; about 82% occur once, and the top ten carry approximately 1.1%. Sequencing used CD4+ or CD8+ T cells sorted from blood, obtained in a trial of the OX40 agonist ivuxolimab. The receptor set was obtained from an adult with an advanced solid tumor such as melanoma, head and neck, liver or kidney cancer.

There are a few counts of this clone. The genes are TRBV6-6 and TRBJ1-3, with D uncertain. This CDR3 region has 15 residues. Trimming pared 0 bases from V and 2 bases from J, leaving 8 bases between. Germline loops: CDR1 MNHNY, CDR2 SVGAGI (reference sequence). The DNA for the CDR3 is TGTGCCAGCAGTTACTCAGAGAGTCCTGGAAACACCATATATTTT. The encoded protein is CASSYSESPGNTIYF.

The chain combines TRBV7-9 with TRBJ1-4; D gene ambiguous. The V gene's germline CDR1 is SEHNR and CDR2 FQNEAQ (reference sequence). This CDR3 spans 15 amino acids. The V gene lost 1 base and the J gene lost 3 bases, with 9 bases spanning the gap. The CDR3 nucleotides read TGTGCCAGCAGCTTAGATCCGGGTCCTAATGAAAAACTGTTTTTT. This encodes CASSLDPGPNEKLFF.

The rearrangement uses TRBV19 and TRBJ1-4; 7 nucleotides line up with TRBD1. Germline values: CDR1 LNHDA, CDR2 SQIVND (reference sequence). V was pared by 7 bases and J by 3 bases, with 8 bases of the junction left unmatched. This CDR3 is built from 15 residues. CDR3 loop: CASTLDRVANEKLFF. CDR3 in DNA: TGTGCCAGTACCCTCGACAGGGTCGCTAATGAAAAACTGTTTTTT.

This sequence joins TRBV5-1 and TRBJ2-7, with a weak D call TRBD1 (6 bases). The germline CDR1 and CDR2 sequences are SGHRS and YFSETQ. The CDR3 consists of 14 residues. V was clipped by 2 bases and J by 5 bases, with 14 bases between them. Written as DNA, the CDR3 is TGCGCCAGCAGCTTAGGGACCACAGGGAACGAGCAGTACTTC. Its protein product is CASSLGTTGNEQYF. Full variable domain (remainder filled in from reference TRBV5-1 and TRBJ2-7): KAGVTQTPRYLIKTRGQQVTLSCSPISGHRSVSWYQQTPGQGLQFLFEYFSETQRNKGNFPGRFSGRQFSNSRSEMNVSTLELGDSALYLCASSLGTTGNEQYFGPGTRLTVT.

This clone was observed a handful of times. The V gene is TRBV7-2, the J gene TRBJ2-3; 14 nucleotides align to TRBD2. This CDR3 contains 16 residues. Germline V lookup: CDR1 SGHTA, CDR2 FQGNSA. V shed 5 bases and J 5 bases; nucleotides not matched to a gene: 6. CDR3 region: CASSTTSGGAGDTQYF. The CDR3 bases are TGTGCCAGCAGCACGACTAGCGGGGGGGCAGGAGATACGCAGTATTTT. Using reference TRBV7-2 and TRBJ2-3 for the parts outside the CDR3, the full variable domain is GAGVSQSPSNKVTEKGKDVELRCDPISGHTALYWYRQSLGQGLEFLIYFQGNSAPDKSGLPSDRFSAERTGGSVSTLTIQRTQQEDSAVYLCASSTTSGGAGDTQYFGPGTRLTVL.

V and J are TRBV6-1 and TRBJ2-3, with D tentatively TRBD1 (5 bases). Trimming removed 5 bases from V and 3 bases from J, with 12 bases in between. Germline CDR1 reads MNHNS; CDR2 reads SASEGT. The CDR3 is 14 residues long. The CDR3, as DNA: TGTGCCAGCAGTTTACAGGCGGAGACAGATACGCAGTATTTT. Its translation is CASSLQAETDTQYF.

The V and J genes are TRBV29-1 and TRBJ1-3, with D possibly TRBD1 on 5 matching bases. V was clipped by 4 bases and J by 0 bases, with 10 bases between them. Germline V gene data show CDR1 as SQVTM and CDR2 as ANQGSEA. The CDR3 contains 14 residues. CDR3 in DNA: TGCAGCGTTGTCACAGGCAACTCTGGAAACACCATATATTTT. It translates to CSVVTGNSGNTIYF.

This rearrangement joins TRBV7-8 to TRBJ2-7; 8 positions match TRBD1. Germline values: CDR1 SGHVS, CDR2 FQNEAQ. Trimming at V came to 1 base and at J to 0 bases, leaving 5 bases not matched to a gene. The CDR3 is 16 residues long. The CDR3 spells CASSLVGQGASYEQYF. For the CDR3, the DNA is TGTGCCAGCAGCTTAGTCGGGCAGGGGGCCTCCTACGAGCAGTACTTC.

This sequence joins TRBV7-2 and TRBJ1-2, with TRBD1 as a possible D gene (5 bases). The germline V gene has CDR1 SGHTA and CDR2 FQGNSA. V was shortened by 1 base and J by 6 bases, with 12 bases between the two germline ends. This CDR3 is built from 14 residues. CDR3 sequence: CASSLVAGSDGYTF. Here the CDR3 DNA reads TGTGCCAGCAGCTTAGTCGCAGGGTCGGATGGCTACACCTTC.

The chain employs TRBV5-1 and TRBJ2-5; no firm D call. This CDR3 spans 16 amino acids. From germline, CDR1 is SGHRS and CDR2 YFSETQ. The V gene lost 0 bases and the J gene lost 2 bases, with 14 bases spanning the gap. Here the CDR3 DNA reads TGCGCCAGCAGCTTGGATTTCAGGCCTAATCAAGAGACCCAGTACTTC. Protein: CASSLDFRPNQETQYF.

Worth noting for this clone: The sample holds other DNA sequences that translate to the same CDR3. The chain recombines TRBV4-2 with TRBJ1-3; TRBD1 is a possible D gene (6 bases). Germline V gives CDR1 LGHNA, CDR2 YNFKEQ. The length of the CDR3 is 12 residues. Trimming left V 3 bases short and J 11 bases short, with 11 bases between. The CDR3 loop is CASSHRGTAIYF. CDR3 nucleotides: TGTGCCAGCAGCCATAGGGGGACCGCCATATATTTT.

This clone has just a few counts. The V and J genes are TRBV6-5 and TRBJ1-3; D perhaps matches TRBD1 (6 bases). Germline values: CDR1 MNHEY, CDR2 SVGAGI. The germline V and J ends were trimmed by 7 bases and 4 bases, with 11 bases remaining between them. The CDR3 sequence is 13 residues long. The CDR3 bases are TGTGCCAGCACCCCCGACAGGGGAAACACCATATATTTT. Amino acid sequence: CASTPDRGNTIYF.

The V and J genes are TRBV18 and TRBJ1-3; D remains unclear. The CDR3 covers 14 residues. Germline V lookup: CDR1 KGHSH, CDR2 LQKENI. Deletions cut 4 bases from V and 0 bases from J, with 7 bases between. CDR3 sequence reads: CASSRDNSGNTIYF. DNA of the CDR3: TGTGCCAGCTCACGAGACAACTCTGGAAACACCATATATTTT.

This chain connects TRBV18 to TRBJ2-7; perhaps TRBD1 as D (6 bases). The CDR3 sequence is 14 residues long. Per the germline V gene, CDR1 is KGHSH and CDR2 is LQKENI. V was cut by 3 bases and J by 6 bases, with 15 bases left in between. CDR3 residues: CASSPSGVRTEQYF. CDR3 bases: TGTGCCAGCTCACCGTCAGGGGTTCGGACCGAGCAGTACTTC.

This chain links TRBV19 with TRBJ2-7; D is undetermined. This CDR3 has 12 amino acids. The V end was cut by 8 bases, the J end by 0 bases, with 8 bases between. Per the germline V gene, CDR1 is LNHDA and CDR2 is SQIVND (reference sequence). Here the CDR3 reads CASLGNSYEQYF. Here the CDR3 DNA reads TGTGCCAGTCTGGGCAACTCCTACGAGCAGTACTTC.

This clone showed up just a few times. The chain carries TRBV29-1 and TRBJ2-3; tentatively, D is TRBD1 (6 bases). The CDR3 extends over 14 amino acids. CDR1 is SQVTM and CDR2 is ANQGSEA in the germline V gene. Trimming shortened V by 7 bases and J by 2 bases, and 16 bases separated the two germline ends. CDR3 coding DNA: TGCAGCGGCACGGACAGTAGGGCCACAGATACGCAGTATTTT. Translated, it gives CSGTDSRATDTQYF.

The J gene is TRBJ2-7, the V gene TRBV6-1, with 8 bases aligning to TRBD2. V gave up 6 bases and J gave up 2 bases; unmatched junction bases: 9. The CDR3 covers 15 residues. In germline, CDR1 is MNHNS, CDR2 SASEGT. The CDR3 spells CASSPQGLGTYEQYF. The CDR3 region has the DNA TGTGCCAGCAGCCCCCAGGGACTAGGCACCTACGAGCAGTACTTC.

In DNA, the CDR3 is TGTGCCACTAAGAGGGTCCCTGGGGAGCTGTTTTTT. Its protein product is CATKRVPGELFF. V usage is TRBV19 and J usage is TRBJ2-2; TRBD2 might be the D (5 bases). Germline V gene sequence: CDR1 LNHDA, CDR2 SQIVND (reference sequence). Trimming shortened V by 10 bases and J by 8 bases, and 14 bases separated the two germline ends. This CDR3 contains 12 residues.

The rearrangement uses TRBV5-4 and TRBJ1-4; 9 nucleotides line up with TRBD1. CDR1 and CDR2 (germline): SGHNT, YYREEE (reference sequence). CDR3 size: 15 residues. V lost 4 bases to trimming and J lost 8 bases; unmatched junction nucleotides: 9. CDR3 DNA sequence: TGTGCCAGCAGCGGAAACAGGGGGCTAGGGGAAAAACTGTTTTTT. Translated: CASSGNRGLGEKLFF.

This chain connects TRBV5-5 to TRBJ1-4; 7 bases align to TRBD1. V trimming: 7 bases; J trimming: 4 bases; junction bases outside the gene matches: 10. Germline CDR1 is SGHKS and CDR2 is YYEKEE (reference sequence). The CDR3 sequence is 15 residues long. CDR3 sequence reads: CASYSGTAINEKLFF. The CDR3, as DNA: TGTGCCAGCTACTCCGGGACAGCGATTAATGAAAAACTGTTTTTT.

V and J are TRBV30 and TRBJ1-5; possibly TRBD1 for D (6 bases). V gave up 2 bases and J gave up 2 bases, with 10 bases separating them. CDR3 size: 14 residues. The germline gives CDR1 GTSNPN, CDR2 SVGIG (reference sequence). CDR3 coding DNA: TGTGCCTGGAGTTACCCAGGGGGCAATCAGCCCCAGCATTTT. Protein product: CAWSYPGGNQPQHF.